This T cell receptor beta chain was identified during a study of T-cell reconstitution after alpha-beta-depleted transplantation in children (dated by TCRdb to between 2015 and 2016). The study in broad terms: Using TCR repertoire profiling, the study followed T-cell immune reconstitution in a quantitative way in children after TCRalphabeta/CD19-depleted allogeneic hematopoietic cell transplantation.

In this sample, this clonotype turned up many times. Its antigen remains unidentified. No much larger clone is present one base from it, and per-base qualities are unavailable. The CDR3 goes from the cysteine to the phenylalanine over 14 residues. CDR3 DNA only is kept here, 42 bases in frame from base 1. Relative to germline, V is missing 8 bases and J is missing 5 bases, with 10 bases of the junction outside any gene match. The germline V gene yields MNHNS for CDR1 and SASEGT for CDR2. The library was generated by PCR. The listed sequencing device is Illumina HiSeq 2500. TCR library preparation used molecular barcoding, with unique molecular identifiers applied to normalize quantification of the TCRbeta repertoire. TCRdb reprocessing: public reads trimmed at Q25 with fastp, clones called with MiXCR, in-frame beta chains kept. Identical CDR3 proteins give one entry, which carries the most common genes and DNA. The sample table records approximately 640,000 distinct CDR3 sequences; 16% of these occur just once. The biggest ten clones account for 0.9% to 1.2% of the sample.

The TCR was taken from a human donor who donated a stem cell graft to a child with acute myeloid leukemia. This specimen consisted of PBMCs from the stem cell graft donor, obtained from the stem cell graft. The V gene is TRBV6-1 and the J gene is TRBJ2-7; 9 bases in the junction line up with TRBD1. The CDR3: CASVEGQGFDEQYF. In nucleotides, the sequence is TGTGCCAGCGTGGAGGGACAGGGATTCGACGAGCAGTACTTC.